The clone carrying this T cell receptor (beta chain) was detected only a few times. Its matching antigen is unknown. Regarding time point: week 35, safety follow-up. Each dose of the vaccine consisted of 300 ug of mutant IDH1 20-mer peptide, with topical imiquimod. This sample was included in a study of a mutant IDH1 vaccine in newly diagnosed glioma. Some clones are missing from TCRdb's copy, which holds only in-frame ones; the method was immunoSEQ multiplex PCR. The table has about 48,000 clones, approximately 79% seen once; the top ten hold over 6.5%. This clonotype was sampled from a man between 40 and 49 years old with glioma. Sample: PBMCs, taken from a glioma patient whose treatment included an IDH1 peptide vaccine.

CDR3: CASSGLGPVNTEAFF. In DNA, the CDR3 is TGTGCCAGCAGCGGACTTGGGCCCGTTAACACTGAAGCTTTCTTT. The V gene is TRBV7-9, the J gene TRBJ1-1; D is uncertain. The V end was cut by 5 bases, the J end by 2 bases, with 15 bases between. From germline, CDR1 is SEHNR and CDR2 FQNEAQ (reference sequence). The CDR3 is made up of 15 amino acids.